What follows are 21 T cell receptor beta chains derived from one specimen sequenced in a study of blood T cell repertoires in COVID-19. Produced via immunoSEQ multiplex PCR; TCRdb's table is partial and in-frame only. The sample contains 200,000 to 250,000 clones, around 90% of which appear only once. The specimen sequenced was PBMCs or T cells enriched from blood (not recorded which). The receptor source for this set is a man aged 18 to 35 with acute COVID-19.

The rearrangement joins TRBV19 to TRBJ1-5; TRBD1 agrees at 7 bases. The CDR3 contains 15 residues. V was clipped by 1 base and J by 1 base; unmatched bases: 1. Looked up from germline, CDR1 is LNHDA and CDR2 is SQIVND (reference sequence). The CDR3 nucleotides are TGTGCCAGTAGTATAGCAGGGGGGAGCAATCAGCCCCAGCATTTT. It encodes CASSIAGGSNQPQHF.

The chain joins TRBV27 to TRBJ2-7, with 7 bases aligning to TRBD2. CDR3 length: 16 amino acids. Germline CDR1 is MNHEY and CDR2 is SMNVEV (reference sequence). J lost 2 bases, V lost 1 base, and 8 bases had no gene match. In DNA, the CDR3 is TGTGCCAGCAGTTTATTCGCTAGCGGAGCAACCTACGAGCAGTACTTC. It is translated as CASSLFASGATYEQYF.

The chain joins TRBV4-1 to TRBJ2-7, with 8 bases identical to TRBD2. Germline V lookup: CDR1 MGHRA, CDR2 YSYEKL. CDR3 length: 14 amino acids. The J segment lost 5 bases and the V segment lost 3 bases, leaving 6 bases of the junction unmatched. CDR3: CASSHREGLNEQYF. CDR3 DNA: TGCGCCAGCAGCCACCGGGAGGGGTTAAACGAGCAGTACTTC.

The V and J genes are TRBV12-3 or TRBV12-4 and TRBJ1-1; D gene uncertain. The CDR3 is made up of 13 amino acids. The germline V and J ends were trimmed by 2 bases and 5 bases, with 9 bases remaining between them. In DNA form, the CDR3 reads TGTGCCAGCAGTTTAAGGCGGGAAACTGAAGCTTTCTTT. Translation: CASSLRRETEAFF.

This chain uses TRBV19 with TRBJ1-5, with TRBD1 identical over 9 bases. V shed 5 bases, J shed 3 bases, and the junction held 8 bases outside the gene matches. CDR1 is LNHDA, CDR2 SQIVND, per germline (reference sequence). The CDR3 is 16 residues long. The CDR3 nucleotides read TGTGCCAGTAGTGTCGGGACAGGGCCCGTCAATCAGCCCCAGCATTTT. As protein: CASSVGTGPVNQPQHF.

This chain's CDR3 is CASSLAGGPHNEQFF. The CDR3 DNA reads as TGTGCCAGCAGTCTAGCGGGAGGCCCCCACAATGAGCAGTTCTTC. The V gene is TRBV6-5, the J gene TRBJ2-1, with 11 positions matching TRBD2. Germline CDR1 and CDR2: MNHEY and SVGAGI. V lost 5 bases to trimming and J lost 5 bases; unmatched junction nucleotides: 5. This CDR3 comprises 15 residues.

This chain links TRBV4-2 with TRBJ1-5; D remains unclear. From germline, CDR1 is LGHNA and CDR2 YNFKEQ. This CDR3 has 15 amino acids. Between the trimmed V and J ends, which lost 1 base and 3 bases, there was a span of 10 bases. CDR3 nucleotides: TGTGCCAGCAGCCAAGGTACGGGAAACAATCAGCCCCAGCATTTT. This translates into CASSQGTGNNQPQHF.

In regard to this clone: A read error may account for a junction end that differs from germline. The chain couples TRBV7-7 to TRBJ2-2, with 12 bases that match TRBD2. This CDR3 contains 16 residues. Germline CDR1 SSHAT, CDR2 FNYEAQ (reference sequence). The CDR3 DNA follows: TGTGCTAGCAGCCTCGGGACTAGCGGGTTTGCCGGGGAGCTGTTTTTT. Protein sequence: CASSLGTSGFAGELFF.

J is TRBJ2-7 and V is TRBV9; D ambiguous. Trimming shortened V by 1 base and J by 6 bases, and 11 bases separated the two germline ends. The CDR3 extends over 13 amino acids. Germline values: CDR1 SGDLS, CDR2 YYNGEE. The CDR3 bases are TGTGCCAGCAGCGTACTCCCTTCGGGCGAGCAGTACTTC. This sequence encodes CASSVLPSGEQYF.

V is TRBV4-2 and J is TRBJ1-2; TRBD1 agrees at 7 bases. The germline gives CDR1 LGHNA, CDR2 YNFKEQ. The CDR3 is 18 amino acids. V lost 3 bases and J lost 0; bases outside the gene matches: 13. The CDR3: CASSQAGGMTGSNYGYTF. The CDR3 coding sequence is TGTGCCAGCAGCCAGGCGGGGGGTATGACAGGGTCTAACTATGGCTACACCTTC.

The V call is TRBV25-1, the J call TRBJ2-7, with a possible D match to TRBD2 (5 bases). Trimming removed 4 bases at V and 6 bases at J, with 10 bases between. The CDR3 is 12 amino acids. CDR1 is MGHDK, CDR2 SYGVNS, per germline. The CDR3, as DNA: TGTGCCAGCAGTGGAAAAGGGAGCGAGCAGTACTTC. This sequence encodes CASSGKGSEQYF.

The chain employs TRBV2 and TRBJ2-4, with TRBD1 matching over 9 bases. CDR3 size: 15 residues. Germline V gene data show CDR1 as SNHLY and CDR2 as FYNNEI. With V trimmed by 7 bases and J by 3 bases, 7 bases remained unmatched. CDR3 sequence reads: CASNRQGEGKNIQYF. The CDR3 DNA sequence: TGTGCCAGCAACAGACAGGGGGAAGGCAAAAACATTCAGTACTTC.

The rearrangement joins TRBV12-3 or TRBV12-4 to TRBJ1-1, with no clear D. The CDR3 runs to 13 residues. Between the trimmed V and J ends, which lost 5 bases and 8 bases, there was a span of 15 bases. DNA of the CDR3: TGTGCCAGCAGTGGAGGGTTTGTTGCGGAAGCTTTCTTT. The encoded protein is CASSGGFVAEAFF.

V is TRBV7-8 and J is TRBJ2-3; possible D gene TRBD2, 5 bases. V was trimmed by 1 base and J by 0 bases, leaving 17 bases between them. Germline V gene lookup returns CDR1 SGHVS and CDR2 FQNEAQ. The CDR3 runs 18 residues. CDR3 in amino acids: CASSLVRVPASSTDTQYF. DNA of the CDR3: TGTGCCAGCAGCTTAGTGAGGGTACCCGCCTCTAGCACAGATACGCAGTATTTT.

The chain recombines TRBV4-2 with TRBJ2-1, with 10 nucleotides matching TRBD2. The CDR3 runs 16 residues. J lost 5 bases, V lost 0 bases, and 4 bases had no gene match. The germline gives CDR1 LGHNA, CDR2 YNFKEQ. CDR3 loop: CASSQEAGLADNEQFF. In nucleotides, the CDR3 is TGTGCCAGCAGCCAAGAGGCCGGACTAGCGGACAATGAGCAGTTCTTC.

The CDR3 reads CASSLGYSGYSNQPQHF. The CDR3 bases are TGTGCCAGCAGCTTAGGATATTCAGGGTATAGCAATCAGCCCCAGCATTTT. V is TRBV7-8 and J is TRBJ1-5; tentatively, D is TRBD1 (5 bases). The length of the CDR3 is 17 residues. CDR1 is SGHVS, CDR2 FQNEAQ, per germline. V was cut by 1 base and J by 0 bases, with 13 bases left in between.

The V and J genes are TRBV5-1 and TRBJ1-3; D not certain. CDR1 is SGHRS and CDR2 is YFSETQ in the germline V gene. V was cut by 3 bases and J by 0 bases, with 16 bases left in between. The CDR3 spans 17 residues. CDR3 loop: CASSSTPLDGSGNTIYF. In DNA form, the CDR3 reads TGCGCCAGCAGCTCGACTCCGCTAGACGGCTCTGGAAACACCATATATTTT.

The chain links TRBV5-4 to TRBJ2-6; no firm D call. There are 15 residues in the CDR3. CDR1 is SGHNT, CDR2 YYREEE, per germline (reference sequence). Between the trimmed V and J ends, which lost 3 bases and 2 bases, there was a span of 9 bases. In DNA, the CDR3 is TGTGCCAGCAGCTCATCCTTAGCTGGGGCCAACGTCCTGACTTTC. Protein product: CASSSSLAGANVLTF.

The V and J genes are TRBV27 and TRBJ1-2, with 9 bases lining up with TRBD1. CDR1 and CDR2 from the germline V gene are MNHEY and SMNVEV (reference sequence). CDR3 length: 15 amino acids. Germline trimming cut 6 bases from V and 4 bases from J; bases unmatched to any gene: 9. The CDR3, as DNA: TGTGCCAGCAGGACCGCCGCGACAGGGGGCTATGGCTACACCTTC. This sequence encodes CASRTAATGGYGYTF.

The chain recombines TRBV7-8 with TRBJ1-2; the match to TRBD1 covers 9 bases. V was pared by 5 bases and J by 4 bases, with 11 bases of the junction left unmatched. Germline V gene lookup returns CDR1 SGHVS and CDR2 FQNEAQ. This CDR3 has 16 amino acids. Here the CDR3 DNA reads TGTGCCAGCAGCCACAGGGGGCAGGGGCTGCGCTATGGCTACACCTTC. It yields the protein CASSHRGQGLRYGYTF.

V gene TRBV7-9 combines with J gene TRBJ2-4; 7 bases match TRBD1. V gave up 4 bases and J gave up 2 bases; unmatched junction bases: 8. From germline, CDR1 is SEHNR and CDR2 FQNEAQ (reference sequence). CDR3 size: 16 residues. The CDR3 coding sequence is TGTGCCAGCAGCTCAGGGGGTAAGGGGACCAAAAACATTCAGTACTTC. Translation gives CASSSGGKGTKNIQYF.